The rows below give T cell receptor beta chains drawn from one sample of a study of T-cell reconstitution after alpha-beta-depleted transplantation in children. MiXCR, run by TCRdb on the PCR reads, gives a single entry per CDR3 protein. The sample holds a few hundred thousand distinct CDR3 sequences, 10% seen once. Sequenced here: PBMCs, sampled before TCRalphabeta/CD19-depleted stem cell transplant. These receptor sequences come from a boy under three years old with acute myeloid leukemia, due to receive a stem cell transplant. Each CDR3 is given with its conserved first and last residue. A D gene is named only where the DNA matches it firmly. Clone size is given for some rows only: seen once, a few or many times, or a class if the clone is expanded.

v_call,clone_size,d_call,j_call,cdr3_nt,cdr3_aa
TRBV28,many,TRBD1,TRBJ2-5,TGTGCCAGCAGTTTATGGGACAGGGGGCTCGTTGAGACCCAGTACTTC,CASSLWDRGLVETQYF
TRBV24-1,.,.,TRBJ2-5,TGTGCCACCAGTGATAGGGGGACCCAGTACTTC,CATSDRGTQYF
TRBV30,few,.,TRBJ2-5,TGTGCCTGCAGGGCGACAGAGACCCAGTACTTC,CACRATETQYF
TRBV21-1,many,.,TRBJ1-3,TGTGCCAGCAGCAAAGCAGGCATACTTACTACAGGGAATCCTGGAAACACCATATATTTT,CASSKAGILTTGNPGNTIYF
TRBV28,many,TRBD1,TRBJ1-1,TGTGCCAGCGGGGGACAGGGCACCATGAACACTGAAGCTTTCTTT,CASGGQGTMNTEAFF
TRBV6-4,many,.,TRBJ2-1,TGTGCCAGCAGTGACAGGGGGGGGTACAATGAGCAGTTCTTC,CASSDRGGYNEQFF
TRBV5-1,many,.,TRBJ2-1,TGCGCCAGCAGCTTGGCTTTCAGCGGAACCTACAATGAGCAGTTCTTC,CASSLAFSGTYNEQFF
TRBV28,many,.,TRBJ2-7,TGTGCCAGCCGACAGCCCTCCTACGAGCAGTACTTC,CASRQPSYEQYF
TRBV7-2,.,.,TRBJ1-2,TGTGCCAGCAGCTTAGACCAGGGGTCCTTTTACGGCTACACCTTC,CASSLDQGSFYGYTF
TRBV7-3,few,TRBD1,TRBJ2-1,TGTGCCAGCAGCCCAAAACAGGGGGCAGGGGCAAATGAGCAGTTCTTC,CASSPKQGAGANEQFF
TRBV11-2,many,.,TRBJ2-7,TGTGCCAGCAGCTTCCGACTAGTCGGCTCCTACGAGCAGTACTTC,CASSFRLVGSYEQYF
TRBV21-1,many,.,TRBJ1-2,TGTGCCAGCAGCAAAGGGGGGGACAGCTATGGCTACACCTTC,CASSKGGDSYGYTF
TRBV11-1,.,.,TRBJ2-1,TGTGCCAGCAGCTTTCGGGGGTCCGGGGATGAGCAGTTCTTC,CASSFRGSGDEQFF
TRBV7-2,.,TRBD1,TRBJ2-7,TGTGCCAGCAGCTTAGCGGGCAGGGGGCTGAACGAGCAGTACTTC,CASSLAGRGLNEQYF
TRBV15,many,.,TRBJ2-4,TGTGCCACCAGCAGAGATCGGGGAAGTGGAGCCAAAAACATTCAGTACTTC,CATSRDRGSGAKNIQYF
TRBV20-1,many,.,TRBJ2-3,TGCAGTGCAAAAAGACTAGATCTCCCAGATACGCAGTATTTT,CSAKRLDLPDTQYF
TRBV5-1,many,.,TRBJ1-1,TGCGCCAGCAGCTTGGGACAGGAGTCTGAAGCTTTCTTT,CASSLGQESEAFF
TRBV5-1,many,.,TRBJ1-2,TGCGCCAGCAGCAGCCGGGACTATGGCTACACCTTC,CASSSRDYGYTF
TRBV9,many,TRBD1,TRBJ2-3,TGTGCCAGCGAAAAAGGACAGGTCACAGATACGCAGTATTTT,CASEKGQVTDTQYF
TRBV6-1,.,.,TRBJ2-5,TGTGCCAGCAGCTGGGGTAGGGTTCTTCAAGAGACCCAGTACTTC,CASSWGRVLQETQYF
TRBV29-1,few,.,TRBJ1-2,TGCAGCGTTGAAAGCCGCACCTATGGCTACACCTTC,CSVESRTYGYTF
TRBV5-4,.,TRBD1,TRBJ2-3,TGTGCCAGCAGCTTGGGACAGGGAGCGTCGTATTTT,CASSLGQGASYF
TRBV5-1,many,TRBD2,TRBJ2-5,TGCGCCAGCAGCTTGCGGGAGGTGGAGACCCAGTACTTC,CASSLREVETQYF
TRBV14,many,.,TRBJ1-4,TGTGCCAGCAGCCAAGGGAACAGGGTTAACGGTGAAAAACTGTTTTTT,CASSQGNRVNGEKLFF
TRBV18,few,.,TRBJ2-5,TGTGCCAGCTCACCGATTCCAGCGGAAGAGACCCAGTACTTC,CASSPIPAEETQYF
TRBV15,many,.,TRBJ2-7,TGTGCCACCAGCAGAGATATCCCCTACGAGCAGTACTTC,CATSRDIPYEQYF
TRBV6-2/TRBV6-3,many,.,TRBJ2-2,TGTGCCAGCAGTTATCTTGCAGCTGCGCCGAGGACCGGGGAGCTGTTTTTT,CASSYLAAAPRTGELFF
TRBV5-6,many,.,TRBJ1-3,TGTGCCAGCAGCTTGGGGACGGGACGCGGAAACACCATATATTTT,CASSLGTGRGNTIYF
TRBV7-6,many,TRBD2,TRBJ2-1,TGTGCCAGCAGCTCCCTCCCTCGGACTAGCGGGAGGTCAGAGCAGTTCTTC,CASSSLPRTSGRSEQFF
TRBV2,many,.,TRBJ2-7,TGTGCCAGCAGTGAGAGGTTCCTCTACGAGCAGTACTTC,CASSERFLYEQYF
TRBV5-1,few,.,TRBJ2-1,TGCGCCAGCAGCTCAACCGGGCCCAGGAGGTTCTTC,CASSSTGPRRFF
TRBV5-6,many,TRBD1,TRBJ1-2,TGTGCCAGCAGTTCCGGGACAGGGTCTCGGCGTGGCTACACCTTC,CASSSGTGSRRGYTF
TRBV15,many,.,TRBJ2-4,TGTGCCACCAGCCGTCATCGGGCAGGGCTAGCCAAAAACATTCAGTACTTC,CATSRHRAGLAKNIQYF
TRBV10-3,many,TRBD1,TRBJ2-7,TGTGCCATCAGTGATGGGATCGGGACAGGAGGCAAATACGAGCAGTACTTC,CAISDGIGTGGKYEQYF
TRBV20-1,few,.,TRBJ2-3,TGCAGTGCTAGAGTGGTAGGAGACTCCTTTTACACAGATACGCAGTATTTT,CSARVVGDSFYTDTQYF
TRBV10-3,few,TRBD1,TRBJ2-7,TGTGCCATCACTACCGGGACAGGGTTGGTAGACGAGCAGTACTTC,CAITTGTGLVDEQYF
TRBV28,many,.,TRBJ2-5,TGTGCCAGCCGTATGTGGGGGGGCGGGCAAGAGACCCAGTACTTC,CASRMWGGGQETQYF
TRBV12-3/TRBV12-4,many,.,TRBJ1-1,TGTGCCAGCAGTTTAAATAGAATGAACACTGAAGCTTTCTTT,CASSLNRMNTEAFF
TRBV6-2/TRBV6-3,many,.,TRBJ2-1,TGTGCCAGCACCCTACGGGACTTGGCGTACAATGAGCGGTTCTTC,CASTLRDLAYNERFF
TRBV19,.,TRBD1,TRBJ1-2,TGTGCCAGTACCCCTTCGGGACAGGGGGCGAAAGGCTACACCTTC,CASTPSGQGAKGYTF
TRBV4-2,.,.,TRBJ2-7,TGTGCCAGCAGCTTCGGGGGGCAAGGCTACGAGCAGTACTTC,CASSFGGQGYEQYF